This T cell receptor (beta chain) was captured by sequencing in a study of identical twins. Unique molecular identifiers were present on the cDNA, and a universal primer site came from template switching. Each CDR3 protein gets one entry after TCRdb re-called the 5' RACE reads with MiXCR. There are 300,000 to 400,000 distinct CDR3 sequences in the sample; roughly an eighth occur only once, and roughly 7% lies in the top ten. Study-wide findings and caveats: Analyses of zero insertions could, in part, be confounded by invariant MAIT and iNKT cells. It was out-of-frame TCR alpha sharing in monozygotic twins that models underestimated. Whereas memory repertoires showed no such difference, abundant cord blood beta clonotypes carried fewer insertions.

The CDR3 has 15 residues. In germline, CDR1 is ENHRY, CDR2 SYGVKD. Deletions cut 8 bases from V and 2 bases from J, with 16 bases between. This clonotype was counted ten times or more. As yet, its antigen is unknown. This sample was shared with a second study, whose subject was yellow fever vaccine responses in identical twins.

The sample comprised CD8+ T cells sorted from blood. The receptor was isolated from a woman aged 18-30 years in good health. The rearrangement joins TRBV10-3 to TRBJ2-1; TRBD1 or TRBD2 may be the D gene (5 bases each). CDR3 nucleotides: TGTGCCATCGGGGCAGACGGGAACGCCTACAATGAGCAGTTCTTC. It is translated as CAIGADGNAYNEQFF.